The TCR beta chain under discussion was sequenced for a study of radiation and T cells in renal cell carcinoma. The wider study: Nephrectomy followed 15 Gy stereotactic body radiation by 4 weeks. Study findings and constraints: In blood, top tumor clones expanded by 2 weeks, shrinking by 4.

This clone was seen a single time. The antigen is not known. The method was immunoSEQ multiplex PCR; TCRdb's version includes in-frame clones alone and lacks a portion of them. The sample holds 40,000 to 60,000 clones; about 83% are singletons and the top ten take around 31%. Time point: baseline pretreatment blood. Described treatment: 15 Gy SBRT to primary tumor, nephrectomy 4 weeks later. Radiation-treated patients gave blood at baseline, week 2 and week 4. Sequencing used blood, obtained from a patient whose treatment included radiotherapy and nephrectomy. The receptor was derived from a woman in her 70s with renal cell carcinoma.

The CDR3, as DNA: TGTGCCAGCTCACCACCGGGGCTAGGGAGTGGCTACACCTTC. Encoded protein: CASSPPGLGSGYTF. This chain links TRBV18 with TRBJ1-2; perhaps TRBD1 as D (5 bases). Germline loops: CDR1 KGHSH, CDR2 LQKENI. The CDR3 totals 14 residues. V lost 0 bases to trimming and J lost 7 bases, with 12 bases between them. Filled out from reference TRBV18 and TRBJ1-2, the complete variable domain reads NAGVMQNPRHLVRRRGQEARLRCSPMKGHSHVYWYRQLPEEGLKFMVYLQKENIIDESGMPKERFSAEFPKEGPSILRIQQVVRGDSAAYFCASSPPGLGSGYTFGSGTRLTVV.